The clone carrying this T cell receptor beta chain showed up just a few times. The antigen remains undetermined. Looked up from germline, CDR1 is SQVTM and CDR2 is ANQGSEA. The CDR3 is 13 amino acids. V was trimmed by 4 bases and J by 0 bases, leaving 9 bases between them. The sample comes from a study of memory CD4+ T cells and cytomegalovirus serostatus. Whole-study findings and limits: CMV serostatus prediction reached median AUC around 0.95, or 0.9 with US-trained model. Of under 200 reported CMV TCRbeta sequences, about 70 were found in memory CD4+ repertoires.

The sort gate was single viable CD3+CD4+CD8-CD45RO+ cells for memory CD4+ T cells. CMV serostatus came from serum IgG against pp150, pp28, p38, p52. Generated by immunoSEQ multiplex PCR, the TCRdb table keeps only in-frame clones and is missing some. The sample has tens of thousands of clones; approximately 82% are singletons. The source of this sequence is an adult in good health and CMV-seronegative. Some clones in this sample may be carry-over from other donors' samples. The chain carries TRBV29-1 and TRBJ1-1; D not certain. Sequencing was carried out using memory CD4+ T cells from blood. CDR3 bases: TGCAGCGTTGCGGTACAGATGAACACTGAAGCTTTCTTT. Translated: CSVAVQMNTEAFF.